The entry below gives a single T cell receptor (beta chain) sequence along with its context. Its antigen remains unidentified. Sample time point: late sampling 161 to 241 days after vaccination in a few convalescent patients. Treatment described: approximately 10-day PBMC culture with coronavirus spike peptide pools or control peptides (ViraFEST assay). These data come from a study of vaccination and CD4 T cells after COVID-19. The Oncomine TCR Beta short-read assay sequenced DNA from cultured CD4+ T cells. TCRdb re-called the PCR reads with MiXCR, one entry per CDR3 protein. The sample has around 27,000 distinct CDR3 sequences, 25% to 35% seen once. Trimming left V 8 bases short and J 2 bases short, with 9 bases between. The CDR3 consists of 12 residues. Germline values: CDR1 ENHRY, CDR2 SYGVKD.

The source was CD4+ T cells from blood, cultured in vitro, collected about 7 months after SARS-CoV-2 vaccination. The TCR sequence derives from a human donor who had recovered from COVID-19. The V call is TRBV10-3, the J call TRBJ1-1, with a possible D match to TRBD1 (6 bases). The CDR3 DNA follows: TGTGCCATCGCCGGGACAAACACTGAAGCTTTCTTT. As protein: CAIAGTNTEAFF.